This T cell receptor beta chain was retrieved from a study of post-analysis software for immune sequencing data. About the research overall: Both relapsing-remitting and secondary progressive multiple sclerosis featured among the disease courses, as did progressive-relapsing multiple sclerosis. Study conclusions and caveats: Five TRBV segments, including TRBV5-6, TRBV5-1 and TRBV20-1, were more frequent in patients than controls. Analysis by F measure revealed that same-batch samples clustered strongly together. Significantly lower normalized Chao1 diversity was found in patients with multiple sclerosis relative to controls.

This clonotype was recorded at least ten times. The antigen is unknown. The ends were cut back, 1 base at V and 4 bases at J, with 14 bases in the middle. Germline lookup yields CDR1 LNHDA and CDR2 SQIVND (reference sequence). CDR3 length: 16 amino acids. Incorporated into the TCR beta cDNA libraries were unique molecular identifiers, which served to reduce PCR and sequencing biases. There were about 1 to 10 million T cells, and around 500,000 cDNA molecules came from them. TCRdb called the PCR reads again in MiXCR, with one record for every CDR3 protein. This table has over 250,000 distinct CDR3 sequences, approximately 34% appearing once.

Sequenced input: blood. The TCR originated in a girl between 5 and 17 years old with multiple sclerosis. The chain recombines TRBV19 with TRBJ1-5; possibly TRBD1 for D (5 bases). The CDR3 reads CASSIAPRGGNQPQHF. The CDR3 DNA is TGTGCCAGTAGTATAGCTCCCCGGGGCGGGAATCAGCCCCAGCATTTT.